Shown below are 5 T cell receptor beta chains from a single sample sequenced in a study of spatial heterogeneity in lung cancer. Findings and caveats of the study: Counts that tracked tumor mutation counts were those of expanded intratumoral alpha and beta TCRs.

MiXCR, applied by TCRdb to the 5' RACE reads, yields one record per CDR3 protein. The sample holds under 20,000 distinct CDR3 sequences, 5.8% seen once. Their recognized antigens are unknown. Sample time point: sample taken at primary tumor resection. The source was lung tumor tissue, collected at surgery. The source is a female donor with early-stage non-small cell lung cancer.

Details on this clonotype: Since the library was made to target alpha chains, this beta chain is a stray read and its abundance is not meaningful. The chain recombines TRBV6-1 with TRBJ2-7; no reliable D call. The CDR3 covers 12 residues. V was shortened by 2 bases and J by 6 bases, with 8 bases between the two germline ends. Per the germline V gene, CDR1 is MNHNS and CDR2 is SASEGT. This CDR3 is CASSEFRSEQYF. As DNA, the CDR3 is TGTGCCAGCAGTGAATTCAGGTCCGAGCAGTACTTC.

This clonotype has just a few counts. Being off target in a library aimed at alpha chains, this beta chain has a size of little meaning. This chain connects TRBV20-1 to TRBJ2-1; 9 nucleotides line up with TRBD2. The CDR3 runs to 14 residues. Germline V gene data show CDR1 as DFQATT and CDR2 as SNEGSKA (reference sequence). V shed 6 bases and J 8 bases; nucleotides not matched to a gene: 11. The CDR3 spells CSAPGTSSGDEQFF. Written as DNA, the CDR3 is TGCAGTGCACCCGGGACTAGCTCGGGCGATGAGCAGTTCTTC.

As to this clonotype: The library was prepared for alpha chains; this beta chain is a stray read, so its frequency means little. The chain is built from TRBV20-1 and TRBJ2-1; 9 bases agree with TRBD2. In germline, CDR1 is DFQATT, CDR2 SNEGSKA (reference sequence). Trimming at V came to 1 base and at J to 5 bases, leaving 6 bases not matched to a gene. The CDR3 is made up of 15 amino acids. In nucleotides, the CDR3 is TGCAGTGCTAGAGGACTAGCGGCGCTTGACAATGAGCAGTTCTTC. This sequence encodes CSARGLAALDNEQFF.

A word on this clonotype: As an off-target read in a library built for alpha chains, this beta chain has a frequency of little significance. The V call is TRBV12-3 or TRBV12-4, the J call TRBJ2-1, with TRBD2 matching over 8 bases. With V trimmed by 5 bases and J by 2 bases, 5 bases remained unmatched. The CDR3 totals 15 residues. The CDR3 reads CASSPRLAPYNEQFF. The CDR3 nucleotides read TGTGCCAGCAGTCCCCGACTAGCGCCCTACAATGAGCAGTTCTTC.

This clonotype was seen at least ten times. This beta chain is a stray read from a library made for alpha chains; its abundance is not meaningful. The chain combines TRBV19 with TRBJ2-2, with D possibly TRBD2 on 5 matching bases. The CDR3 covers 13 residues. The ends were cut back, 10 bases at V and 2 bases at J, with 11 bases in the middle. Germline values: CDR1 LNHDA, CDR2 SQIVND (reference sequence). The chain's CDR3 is CATRTANTGELFF. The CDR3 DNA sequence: TGTGCCACTAGGACTGCTAACACCGGGGAGCTGTTTTTT.